The text below deals with one T cell receptor (beta chain). RNA transcripts gave rise to amplified TCR beta CDR3 regions. A first-round RT-PCR of the TCR CDR3 used the HTBI primer set. TCRdb passed the multiplex PCR reads through MiXCR, listing each CDR3 protein once. The data contain a few hundred thousand distinct CDR3 sequences, approximately 14% of them singletons. Exclusion of a patient resulted from uncontrolled infection, other autoimmune disease, pregnancy or lactation. Clinicians diagnosed patients from clinical symptoms, serum thyroxine and TRAb, thyroid ultrasound and orbital computed tomography. Each 10 ml fresh peripheral blood draw supplied the PBMCs. V dropped 4 bases and J dropped 4 bases, with 8 bases sitting between them. Germline assignment: CDR1 MNHEY and CDR2 SVGEGT. CDR3 size: 13 residues. These data are taken from a study of T cells in Graves' hyperthyroidism and ophthalmopathy. At the level of the study: The initial diagnosis was the point when peripheral blood was collected, ahead of any treatment.

The TCR sequence derives from a woman aged 30 to 39 with Graves' hyperthyroidism. The chain carries TRBV6-2 or TRBV6-3 and TRBJ1-5; D is undetermined. The specimen sequenced was blood. CDR3 in amino acids: CASSSQKNQPQHF. CDR3 coding DNA: TGTGCCAGCAGTTCGCAGAAGAATCAGCCCCAGCATTTT.